Listed below are T cell receptor beta chains from one sample, sequenced in a study of shared clonotypes between healthy human individuals. TCRdb keeps only in-frame clones here, not all; method: immunoSEQ multiplex PCR. This sample yields roughly 590,000 clones, of which 95% are seen a single time; about 0.11% belongs to the top ten. Sequenced input: naive CD8+ T cells sorted from blood. The receptors originated from a woman younger than 45 in good health. Each CDR3 is given with its conserved first and last residue. The D gene is left open where the match is weak. The size entry is marked missing in some rows and otherwise reads once, few, many or a size class.

v_call	j_call	clone_size	d_call	cdr3_nt	cdr3_aa
TRBV20-1	TRBJ2-7	-	-	TGCAGTGCTAGCCAGGTATACGAGCAGTACTTC	CSASQVYEQYF
TRBV28	TRBJ1-2	-	-	TGTGCCAGCAGTCTTGACACGTACTATGGCTACACCTTC	CASSLDTYYGYTF
TRBV11-2	TRBJ2-7	-	TRBD1	TGTGCCAGCAGCCCCAGGCAGGGGGCGCGGGAGCAGTACTTC	CASSPRQGAREQYF
TRBV7-6	TRBJ2-1	-	TRBD2	TGTGCCAGCGTTGGTGAACGGGGGGGGACTTACAATGAGCAGTTCTTC	CASVGERGGTYNEQFF
TRBV2	TRBJ1-5	-	-	TGTGCCAGCAGTGAGGGACGAGGCAATCAGCCCCAGCATTTT	CASSEGRGNQPQHF
TRBV29-1	TRBJ2-7	few	-	TGCAGCGTTGAATTGGGGGCCTACGAGCAGTACTTC	CSVELGAYEQYF
TRBV27	TRBJ2-5	-	TRBD2	TGTGCCAGCAGTTTTCAAACCCTGGCGGGAGGGCTAGAGACCCAGTACTTC	CASSFQTLAGGLETQYF
TRBV9	TRBJ1-4	-	TRBD1	TGTGCCAGCAGCTATGGGACAGGGGACGGGCAACTGTTTTTT	CASSYGTGDGQLFF
TRBV7-9	TRBJ2-1	-	-	TGTGCCAGCAGCTTAGGCGCGGGGAATGAGCAGTTCTTC	CASSLGAGNEQFF
TRBV6-5	TRBJ2-1	once	TRBD2	TGTGCCAGCAGTCCCGGGACTAGCGGGAGTGTATTCTTC	CASSPGTSGSVFF
TRBV7-8	TRBJ1-4	-	-	TGTGCCAGCAGCTTAGGGGCAGGAGTTCACGAAAAACTGTTTTTT	CASSLGAGVHEKLFF
TRBV28	TRBJ1-1	-	TRBD1	TGTGCCAGCAGGGGACAGGGTGAACCTGAAGCTTTCTTT	CASRGQGEPEAFF
TRBV6-5	TRBJ2-7	-	-	TGTGCCAGCAGTTACACCCGACAGGGAGGCTACGAGCAGTACTTC	CASSYTRQGGYEQYF
TRBV5-4	TRBJ2-7	once	-	TGTGCCAGCAGCGATGGGCAGGTCGAGCAGTACTTC	CASSDGQVEQYF
TRBV4-1	TRBJ2-3	-	-	TGCGCCAGCAGCCAAGGGCCCGGGGAGAGCACAGATACGCAGTATTTT	CASSQGPGESTDTQYF
TRBV15	TRBJ1-2	-	TRBD1	TGTGCCACCAGCAGAGCCAAGGACAGGGCGAACTATGGCTACACCTTC	CATSRAKDRANYGYTF
TRBV6-5	TRBJ2-1	once	-	TGTGCCAGCAGTCGAACGAGCGGGAATGAGCAGTTCTTC	CASSRTSGNEQFF
TRBV6-5	TRBJ2-7	-	-	TGTGCCAGCAAGCCTAGCCCCTACTCGCACGAGCAGTACTTC	CASKPSPYSHEQYF
TRBV7-6	TRBJ1-1	-	-	TGTGCCAGCAGCGCCCAGTGGGCGGGGATGAACACTGAAGCTTTCTTT	CASSAQWAGMNTEAFF
TRBV9	TRBJ2-2	-	-	TGTGCCAGCAGCACCCCTTTCGCCCCCGGGGAGCTGTTTTTT	CASSTPFAPGELFF
TRBV6-6	TRBJ2-2	-	-	TGTGCCAGCGGAACGAACACCGGGGAGCTGTTTTTT	CASGTNTGELFF
TRBV2	TRBJ1-3	-	-	TGTGCCAGCAGAACAGGGTCCGACTCTGGAAACACCATATATTTT	CASRTGSDSGNTIYF
TRBV5-4	TRBJ1-2	-	-	TGTGCCAGCAGCTTGGGGAGGGAAGGCTACACCTTC	CASSLGREGYTF
TRBV10-1	TRBJ2-2	-	TRBD2	TGCGCCAGCAGCCCTAGCGGGATAACCGGGGAGCTGTTTTTT	CASSPSGITGELFF
TRBV11-3	TRBJ2-7	-	-	TGTGCCAGCAGCTCGCACCCCCGGGACACGGGCGGGCAGTACTTC	CASSSHPRDTGGQYF
TRBV28	TRBJ1-1	-	-	TGTGCCAGCACCCCTTTAGGATACACTGAAGCTTTCTTT	CASTPLGYTEAFF
TRBV9	TRBJ2-7	-	-	TGTGCCAGCGGCCCAGGGAACACCTACGAGCAGTACTTC	CASGPGNTYEQYF
TRBV10-3	TRBJ1-1	-	-	TGTGCCATCAGTGGCCAGGGTTCGTGGGGTGAAGCTTTCTTT	CAISGQGSWGEAFF
TRBV7-8	TRBJ1-5	once	-	TGTGCCAGCGGGTCTCTCGGGAGCAATCAGCCCCAGCATTTT	CASGSLGSNQPQHF
TRBV28	TRBJ2-1	-	TRBD2	TGTGCCAGCAGTTTTCCCGCTAGCGGGACTTCATGGGAGCAGTTCTTC	CASSFPASGTSWEQFF
TRBV4-2	TRBJ1-3	-	-	TGTGCCAGCAGCCAAGTATCGGCGGAGTCTGGAAACACCATATATTTT	CASSQVSAESGNTIYF
TRBV4-1	TRBJ1-5	-	-	TGCGCCAGCAGCCAAACAGACTATAGCAATCAGCCCCAGCATTTT	CASSQTDYSNQPQHF
TRBV5-1	TRBJ2-7	-	-	TGCGCCAGCAGCTTGGTACGGGACGTTTCCTACGAGCAGTACTTC	CASSLVRDVSYEQYF
TRBV6-5	TRBJ2-1	-	-	TGTGCCAGCGGAATTGGACCCAGCCGTCAGCAGTTCTTC	CASGIGPSRQQFF
TRBV19	TRBJ2-7	-	TRBD2	TGTGCCAGTAGTCGGGAACTAGCGGCCAACTCCTACGAGCAGTACTTC	CASSRELAANSYEQYF
TRBV27	TRBJ2-2	-	TRBD2	TGTGCCAGCAGTCGCGGCCCCGGGACTAGCTTACCCGGGGAGCTGTTTTTT	CASSRGPGTSLPGELFF
TRBV4-1	TRBJ1-1	-	-	TGCGCCAGCAGCCAAGTGTATTTAGGGGAAGCTTTCTTT	CASSQVYLGEAFF
TRBV27	TRBJ2-7	-	-	TGTGCCAGCAGCACCAGGGGATACGAGCAGTACTTC	CASSTRGYEQYF
TRBV5-5	TRBJ2-2	-	-	TGTGCCAGCACCCCTCAAGGGAACAGCGCGAACACCGGGGAGCTGTTTTTT	CASTPQGNSANTGELFF
TRBV27	TRBJ1-1	once	-	TGTGCCAGCAGGCCAGGGTGGGGCGAAGCTTTCTTT	CASRPGWGEAFF
TRBV7-9	TRBJ2-7	-	-	TGTGCCAACAGCCCCGCCGGTTACGAGCAGTACTTC	CANSPAGYEQYF
TRBV30	TRBJ1-1	few	-	TGTGCCTGGATTAGGGGCCTGACGGCCACTGAAGCTTTCTTT	CAWIRGLTATEAFF
TRBV6-5	TRBJ2-7	-	TRBD2	TGTGCCAGCAGTTACCGCGGGACTAGCGGGTACGAGCAGTACTTC	CASSYRGTSGYEQYF
TRBV7-9	TRBJ2-2	-	-	TGTGCCAGCACCCCGGGGCAGTCTACCGGGGAGCTGTTTTTT	CASTPGQSTGELFF
TRBV19	TRBJ2-3	-	TRBD1	TGTGCCAGTCGGACAGGGTTATCCTCCACAGATACGCAGTATTTT	CASRTGLSSTDTQYF